Listed below are T cell receptor beta chains from one sample, sequenced in a study of PD-1 blockade in classical Hodgkin lymphoma. Only in-frame clones appear in the TCRdb table, and some are missing; sequencing was by immunoSEQ multiplex PCR. The sample records 45,000 to 60,000 clones, approximately 81% being singletons. Source: peripheral blood mononuclear cells (PBMCs), taken at baseline. These receptors originate from a human donor with classical Hodgkin lymphoma. CDR3s include the opening cysteine and the closing phenylalanine or tryptophan. The order of the fields is J gene, V gene, CDR3 protein.

>TRBJ2-1|TRBV6-5
CASSYSTSLAGNEQFF
>TRBJ2-3|TRBV28
CASSLTWRAETDTQYF
>TRBJ1-1|TRBV7-2
CASSRVWGTEAFF
>TRBJ1-2|TRBV27
CASSLSRIGDHGYTF
>TRBJ2-1|TRBV11-2
CASSATSGASYNEQFF
>TRBJ2-1|TRBV18
CASSYDRANEQFF
>TRBJ1-4|TRBV15
CATSRLDSVPSF
>TRBJ2-1|TRBV5-4
CASSRGSGSLNYNEQFF
>TRBJ2-1|TRBV9
CASSAGSYNEQFF
>TRBJ2-7|TRBV15
CATSRDPGNYEQYF
>TRBJ2-1|TRBV7-3
CASSFSGGSYNEQFF
>TRBJ1-2|TRBV29-1
CSVRNGYYTF
>TRBJ2-7|TRBV10-3
CASSQTGTSDEQYF
>TRBJ2-7|TRBV30
CAWSRGELSEQYF
>TRBJ2-1|TRBV7-2
CASSFAWAKGDEQFF
>TRBJ2-7|TRBV2
CAAKADSSYEQYF
>TRBJ2-1|TRBV7-3
CASSLGGAMGHSSYNEQFF
>TRBJ2-7|TRBV5-1
CASSLGSGRPTIEQYF
>TRBJ1-2|TRBV2
CASSSIGPAWSGYTF
>TRBJ2-1|TRBV27
CASSLIVGDNEQFF
>TRBJ2-2|TRBV11-2
CASSLEPNTGELFF
>TRBJ2-1|TRBV5-4
CASSFSLLGETPYNEQFF
>TRBJ1-2|TRBV4-1
CASSQVVPRGSSYGYTF
>TRBJ1-1|TRBV18
CASSSPGQGADEAFF
>TRBJ2-1|TRBV25-1
CASSWTSGRALPYNEQFF
>TRBJ2-7|TRBV7-2
CASSPDRGPREQYF
>TRBJ2-1|TRBV15
CATSGGQGDNEQFF
>TRBJ2-5|TRBV6-5
CASSYSNRQETQYF
>TRBJ1-2|TRBV10-3
CAISGRRDTPNYGYTF
>TRBJ1-5|TRBV29-1
CSVSRLGQGFGQPQHF
>TRBJ2-1|TRBV25-1
CASSERGQGAWEQFF
>TRBJ1-2|TRBV7-2
CASSVGTGHDYGYTF
>TRBJ2-5|TRBV11-2
CASSLGGSPSTQYF
>TRBJ1-1|TRBV30
CAWSVRGTEAFF
>TRBJ2-1|TRBV5-8
CASTKEFF
>TRBJ2-1|TRBV2
CATSRYVQGGQQFF
>TRBJ1-3|TRBV11-3
CASRRLGVGNTIYF
>TRBJ2-6|TRBV5-1
CASSGTGIIGGANVLTF
>TRBJ1-2|TRBV10-3
CAISEVYGYTF
>TRBJ1-5|TRBV5-8
CASTGSGVDQPQHF
>TRBJ2-3|TRBV4-2
CASSQDRGGPDTQYF
>TRBJ2-5|TRBV23-1
CASSKTGEDRYF
>TRBJ1-3|TRBV30
CAWSWDNSGNTIYF
>TRBJ2-1|TRBV6-5
CAVQAGGSYNEQFF
>TRBJ1-1|TRBV9
CASSARTGLNTEAFF
>TRBJ2-1|TRBV2
CASRMETGGSYNEQFF
>TRBJ1-2|TRBV18
CASSPQASGANYGYTF
>TRBJ2-1|TRBV29-1
CSVETRERSYNEQFF
>TRBJ2-4|TRBV6-1
CASSEVAGHKNIQYF
>TRBJ2-5|TRBV18
CASSPQEGKTQYF
>TRBJ2-3|TRBV27
CASRPLANTDTQYF
>TRBJ1-2|TRBV7-2
CASSQRTGSYGYTF
>TRBJ1-2|TRBV6-5
CASSPGDGGYTF
>TRBJ2-1|TRBV11-1
CASSWTSGRWPFF